The next 10 T cell receptor beta chains were all read from a single sample in a study of blood T cell repertoires in COVID-19. The data were produced by immunoSEQ multiplex PCR, yet TCRdb's version contains in-frame clones alone and is incomplete. The profile shows around 170,000 clones, more than 75% of them singletons. The sequenced sample was PBMCs or T cells enriched from blood (not recorded which). These receptors were collected from a woman in her 30s who had recovered from COVID-19.

The chain has TRBV5-5 and TRBJ2-7, with D possibly being TRBD2 (7 bases). The CDR3 length is 14 residues. The germline gives CDR1 SGHKS, CDR2 YYEKEE (reference sequence). The V end was cut by 1 base, the J end by 5 bases, with 13 bases between. In DNA, the CDR3 is TGTGCCAGCAGCTTGACGTGGGGGGGCGACGAGCAGTACTTC. Translation gives CASSLTWGGDEQYF. Filled out from reference TRBV5-5 and TRBJ2-7, the complete variable domain reads DAGVTQSPTHLIKTRGQQVTLRCSPISGHKSVSWYQQVLGQGPQFIFQYYEKEERGRGNFPDRFSARQFPNYSSELNVNALLLGDSALYLCASSLTWGGDEQYFGPGTRLTVT.

The chain joins TRBV30 to TRBJ2-3; TRBD2 agrees at 7 bases. V lost 2 bases and J lost 2; bases outside the gene matches: 7. Germline V gene data show CDR1 as GTSNPN and CDR2 as SVGIG (reference sequence). This CDR3 has 15 amino acids. This CDR3 reads CAWSKGRLATDTQYF. CDR3 DNA: TGTGCCTGGAGTAAAGGTAGACTAGCCACAGATACGCAGTATTTT.

The chain employs TRBV28 and TRBJ1-3, with D possibly TRBD1 on 6 matching bases. The CDR3 has 14 amino acids. Germline values: CDR1 MDHEN, CDR2 SYDVKM. Trimming removed 4 bases from V and 7 bases from J, with 14 bases in between. The CDR3 sequence: CASSSQGLRNTIYF. CDR3 in DNA: TGTGCCAGCAGTTCGCAGGGGTTAAGGAACACCATATATTTT. Full variable domain (rest looked up from reference TRBV28 and TRBJ1-3): DVKVTQSSRYLVKRTGEKVFLECVQDMDHENMFWYRQDPGLGLRLIYFSYDVKMKEKGDIPEGYSVSREKKERFSLILESASTNQTSMYLCASSSQGLRNTIYFGEGSWLTVV.

The gene calls are TRBV5-8 and TRBJ2-1; D may be TRBD2 (6 bases). V lost 1 base and J 3 bases, leaving 20 bases between the germline ends. The V gene's germline CDR1 is SGHTS and CDR2 YDEGEE. The CDR3 spans 18 residues. The CDR3 region is CASSLSRTIREYYNEQFF. DNA for the CDR3: TGTGCCAGCAGCTTGTCGAGGACTATCAGGGAGTACTACAATGAGCAGTTCTTC.

There are a few counts of this clone. The chain is built from TRBV3-1 (or the pseudogene TRBV3-2) and TRBJ1-3; 8 bases align to TRBD1. J was trimmed by 6 bases and V by 5 bases; bases with no gene match: 12. The CDR3 sequence is 16 residues long. Germline values: CDR1 LGHDT, CDR2 YNNKEL (reference sequence). The CDR3 DNA sequence: TGTGCCAGCAGCTCGCTTTCAGAGACAGGGGAAAACACCATATATTTT. It yields the protein CASSSLSETGENTIYF.

This clone was found once. V and J are TRBV28 and TRBJ1-2; tentative D call: TRBD1 (6 bases). CDR1 and CDR2 from the germline V gene are MDHEN and SYDVKM. The CDR3 runs 14 residues. Deletions cut 8 bases from V and 5 bases from J, with 18 bases between. For the CDR3, the DNA is TGTGCCAGCCTCCAAGGGGGGGGGCTGTATGGCTACACCTTC. Amino acids: CASLQGGGLYGYTF.

This clone was observed a single time. The chain carries TRBV5-6 and TRBJ2-5; D may be TRBD1 (6 bases). The CDR3 sequence is 14 residues long. The V gene's germline CDR1 is SGHDT and CDR2 YYEEEE. V was clipped by 3 bases and J by 2 bases, with 11 bases between them. The CDR3 here is CASSSLQGQETQYF. Written as DNA, the CDR3 is TGTGCCAGCAGCTCGCTACAGGGACAAGAGACCCAGTACTTC.

The chain has TRBV9 and TRBJ2-2, with 14 bases lining up with TRBD2. The V and J ends lost 4 bases and 0 bases, in that order; junction bases with no gene match: 8. The CDR3 covers 19 residues. Germline V CDR1 and CDR2: SGDLS, YYNGEE. CDR3 DNA: TGTGCCAGCAGCATAACGACTAGCGGGAGGGTTACGAACACCGGGGAGCTGTTTTTT. Its protein is CASSITTSGRVTNTGELFF.

The rearrangement uses TRBV7-2 and TRBJ2-1; TRBD2 matches at 12 bases. Germline loops: CDR1 SGHTA, CDR2 FQGNSA. The CDR3 runs to 16 residues. V gave up 5 bases and J gave up 5 bases; unmatched junction bases: 7. CDR3 sequence reads: CASSTRTSGTNNEQFF. Written as DNA, the CDR3 is TGTGCCAGCAGCACCCGGACTAGCGGGACTAACAATGAGCAGTTCTTC.

The chain carries TRBV5-5 and TRBJ2-7; weak D call: TRBD1 (6 bases). V was clipped by 1 base and J by 3 bases, with 11 bases between them. Germline V lookup: CDR1 SGHKS, CDR2 YYEKEE (reference sequence). This CDR3 has 14 amino acids. The CDR3 loop is CASSLFQGNYEQYF. The CDR3 DNA sequence: TGTGCCAGCAGCTTGTTTCAGGGGAACTACGAGCAGTACTTC.